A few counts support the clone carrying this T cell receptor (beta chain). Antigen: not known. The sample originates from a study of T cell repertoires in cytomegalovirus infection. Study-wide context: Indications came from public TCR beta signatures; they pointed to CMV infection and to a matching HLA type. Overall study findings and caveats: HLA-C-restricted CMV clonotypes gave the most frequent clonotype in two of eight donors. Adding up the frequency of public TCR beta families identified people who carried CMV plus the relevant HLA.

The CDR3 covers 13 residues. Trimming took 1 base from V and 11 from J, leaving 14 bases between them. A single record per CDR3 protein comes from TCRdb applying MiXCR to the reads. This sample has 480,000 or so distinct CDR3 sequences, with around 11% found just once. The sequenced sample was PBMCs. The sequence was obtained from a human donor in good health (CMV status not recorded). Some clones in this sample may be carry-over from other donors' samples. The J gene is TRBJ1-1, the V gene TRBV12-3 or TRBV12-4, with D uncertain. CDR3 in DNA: TGTGCCAGCAGTTTAGGATTGAAGCTCGGCGCTTTCTTT. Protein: CASSLGLKLGAFF.